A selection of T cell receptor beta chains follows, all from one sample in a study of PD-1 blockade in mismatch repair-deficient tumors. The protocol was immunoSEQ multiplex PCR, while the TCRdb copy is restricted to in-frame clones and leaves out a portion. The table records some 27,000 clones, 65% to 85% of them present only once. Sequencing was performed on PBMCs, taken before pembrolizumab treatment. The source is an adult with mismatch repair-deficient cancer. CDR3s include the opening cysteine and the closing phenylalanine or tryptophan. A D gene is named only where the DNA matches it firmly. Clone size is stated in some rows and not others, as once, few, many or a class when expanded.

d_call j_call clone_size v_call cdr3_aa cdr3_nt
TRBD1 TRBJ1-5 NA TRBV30 CAWSVTGGQPQHF TGTGCCTGGAGTGTTACAGGGGGCCAGCCCCAGCATTTT
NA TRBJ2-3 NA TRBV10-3 CAISAPTDTQYF TGTGCCATCAGTGCCCCTACAGATACGCAGTATTTT
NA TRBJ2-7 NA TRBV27 CASSFSRGNEQYF TGTGCCAGCAGTTTTTCCAGGGGTAACGAGCAGTACTTC
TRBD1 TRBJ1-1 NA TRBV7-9 CASSLRDSHMNTEAFF TGTGCCAGCAGCTTAAGGGACAGTCATATGAACACTGAAGCTTTCTTT
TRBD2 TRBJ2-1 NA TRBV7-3 CASSSGLVDGDEQFF TGTGCCAGCAGCTCTGGACTAGTAGATGGCGATGAGCAGTTCTTC
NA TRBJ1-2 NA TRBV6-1 CASIETPAGVYGYTF TGTGCCAGCATAGAGACCCCGGCAGGTGTCTATGGCTACACCTTC
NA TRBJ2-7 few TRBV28 CASSLAGPSYEQYF TGTGCCAGCAGTTTGGCAGGGCCCTCCTACGAGCAGTACTTC
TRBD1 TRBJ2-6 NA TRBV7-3 CASSLRTGGPSGANVLTF TGTGCCAGCAGCCTAAGGACAGGGGGTCCATCTGGGGCCAACGTCCTGACTTTC
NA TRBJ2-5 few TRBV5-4 CASSSYSQETQYF TGTGCCAGCAGCTCCTACAGTCAAGAGACCCAGTACTTC
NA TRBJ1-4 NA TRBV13 CASSSYNRGSSNEKLFF TGTGCCAGCAGCTCATACAATAGGGGCAGCAGTAATGAAAAACTGTTTTTT
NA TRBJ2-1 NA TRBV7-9 CASSPRVRLYNEQFF TGTGCCAGCAGCCCCCGGGTGCGACTCTACAATGAGCAGTTCTTC
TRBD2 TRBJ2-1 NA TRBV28 CASSLYGTSGDNEQFF TGTGCCAGCAGTTTATATGGGACTAGCGGGGACAATGAGCAGTTCTTC
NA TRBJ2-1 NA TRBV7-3 CASSLTPLLLRNEQFF TGTGCCAGCAGCTTAACGCCTCTGCTCCTACGCAATGAGCAGTTCTTC
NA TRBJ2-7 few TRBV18 CASARRDNSYEQYF TGTGCCAGCGCACGCCGGGACAACTCCTACGAGCAGTACTTC
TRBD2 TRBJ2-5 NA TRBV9 CASSVQGTSQETQYF TGTGCCAGCAGCGTACAAGGGACTAGCCAAGAGACCCAGTACTTC
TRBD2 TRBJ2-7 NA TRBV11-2 CASSLLKVSSGIQGYEQYF TGTGCCAGCAGCTTATTGAAGGTGTCTAGCGGGATACAGGGTTACGAGCAGTACTTC
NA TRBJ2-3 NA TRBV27 CASIGKGSAYTQYF TGTGCCAGCATCGGAAAGGGTAGCGCCTATACGCAGTATTTT
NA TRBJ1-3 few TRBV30 CACPQASLSGNTIYF TGTGCCTGCCCACAGGCGTCACTCTCTGGAAACACCATATATTTT
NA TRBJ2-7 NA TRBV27 CASSSTGYEQYF TGTGCCAGCAGTTCGACGGGGTACGAGCAGTACTTC
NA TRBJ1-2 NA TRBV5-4 CASSLWGTGGGGYTF TGTGCCAGCAGCTTGTGGGGAACCGGGGGGGGCGGCTACACCTTC
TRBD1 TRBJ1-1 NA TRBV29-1 CSVRDRTRGSEAFF TGCAGCGTCCGGGACAGGACTCGTGGGTCTGAAGCTTTCTTT
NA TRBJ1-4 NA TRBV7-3 CASTSNRMVRGEKLFF TGTGCCAGCACCTCCAATAGAATGGTCCGGGGTGAAAAACTGTTTTTT
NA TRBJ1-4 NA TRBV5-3 CASVGTGSGNEKLFF TGTGCCAGCGTGGGAACAGGGTCTGGAAATGAAAAACTGTTTTTT
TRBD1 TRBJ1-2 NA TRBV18 CASSQDRGANYGYTF TGTGCCAGCTCACAGGACAGGGGGGCTAACTATGGCTACACCTTC
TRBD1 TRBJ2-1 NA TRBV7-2 CASSSGQGGNEQFF TGTGCCAGCAGCAGCGGACAGGGGGGGAATGAGCAGTTCTTC
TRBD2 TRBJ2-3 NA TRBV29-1 CSVDRAGVRTDTQYF TGCAGCGTTGACAGGGCGGGAGTGCGGACAGATACGCAGTATTTT
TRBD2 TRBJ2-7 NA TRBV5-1 CASSLVLAGFPVGEQYF TGCGCCAGCAGCTTGGTCCTAGCGGGTTTCCCAGTCGGCGAGCAGTACTTC
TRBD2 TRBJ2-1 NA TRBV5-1 CASSLAGTSGYNEQFF TGCGCCAGCAGCTTAGCCGGGACTAGCGGTTACAATGAGCAGTTCTTC
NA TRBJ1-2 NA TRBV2 CASRNDRSDGYTF TGTGCCAGCAGGAACGACAGGAGTGATGGCTACACCTTC
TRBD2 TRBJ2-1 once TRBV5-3 CARSLKLAGGPYEQFF TGTGCCAGAAGCTTGAAACTAGCGGGAGGGCCGTATGAGCAGTTCTTC
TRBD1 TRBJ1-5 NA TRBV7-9 CASSSDRGTNQPQHF TGTGCCAGCAGTTCCGACAGGGGCACAAATCAGCCCCAGCATTTT
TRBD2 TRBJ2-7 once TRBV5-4 CASSARTRSGYEQYF TGTGCCAGCAGCGCGAGGACTAGAAGTGGGTACGAGCAGTACTTC
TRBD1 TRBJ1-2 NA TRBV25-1 CASSEDTGGNFNYGYTF TGTGCCAGCAGTGAGGATACAGGGGGCAATTTTAACTATGGCTACACCTTC
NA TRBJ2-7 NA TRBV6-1 CASSEAPDIDYEQYF TGTGCCAGCAGTGAAGCACCCGACATAGACTACGAGCAGTACTTC
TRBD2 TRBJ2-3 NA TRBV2 CARAPGGAGTDTQYF TGTGCCAGAGCCCCCGGGGGGGCAGGCACAGATACGCAGTATTTT
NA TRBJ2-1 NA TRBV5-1 CASSLDTGYNEQFF TGCGCCAGCAGCTTGGACACAGGGTACAATGAGCAGTTCTTC
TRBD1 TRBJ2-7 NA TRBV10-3 CAIKQGSDYEQYF TGTGCCATCAAACAGGGGTCCGACTACGAGCAGTACTTC
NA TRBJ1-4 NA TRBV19 CASKVGSTNEKLFF TGTGCCAGTAAAGTCGGTTCAACTAATGAAAAACTGTTTTTT
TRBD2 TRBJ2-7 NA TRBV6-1 CASRRDYSYEQYF TGTGCCAGCAGGCGGGACTACTCCTACGAGCAGTACTTC
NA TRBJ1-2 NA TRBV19 CASSRQGMGGYTF TGTGCCAGTAGTCGGCAGGGGATGGGCGGCTACACCTTC
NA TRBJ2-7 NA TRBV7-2 CASSLAPTAGYEQYF TGTGCCAGCAGCTTAGCCCCAACAGCTGGCTACGAGCAGTACTTC
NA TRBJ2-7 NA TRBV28 CASSLSPPSYEQYF TGTGCCAGCAGTTTAAGTCCCCCATCCTACGAGCAGTACTTC
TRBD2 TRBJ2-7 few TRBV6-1 CASRTSASYEQYF TGTGCCAGCAGAACTAGCGCTTCCTACGAGCAGTACTTC
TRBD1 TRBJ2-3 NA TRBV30 CAWVGVQGARFTDTQYF TGTGCCTGGGTTGGGGTGCAGGGGGCTCGTTTCACAGATACGCAGTATTTT
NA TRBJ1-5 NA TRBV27 CASRPGVSNQPQHF TGTGCCAGCAGGCCGGGGGTTAGCAATCAGCCCCAGCATTTT
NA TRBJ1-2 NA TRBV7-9 CASSLGTGNLAGYTF TGTGCCAGCAGCTTAGGTACAGGGAACCTGGCTGGCTACACCTTC
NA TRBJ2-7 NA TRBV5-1 CASRVGGNSYEQYF TGCGCCAGCAGAGTCGGCGGGAACTCCTACGAGCAGTACTTC
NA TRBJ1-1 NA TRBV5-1 CASSLMAEMNTEAFF TGCGCCAGCAGCTTGATGGCAGAAATGAACACTGAAGCTTTCTTT
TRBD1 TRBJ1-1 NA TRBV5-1 CASSFDPGTGIFGTFF TGCGCCAGCAGCTTTGACCCCGGGACAGGAATTTTCGGAACTTTCTTT
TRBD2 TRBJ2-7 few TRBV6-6 CASTPGGGGVYEQYF TGTGCCAGCACTCCCGGGGGCGGGGGGGTTTACGAGCAGTACTTC
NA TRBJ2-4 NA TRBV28 CASSLDWQNIQYF TGTGCCAGCAGTTTAGACTGGCAAAACATTCAGTACTTC
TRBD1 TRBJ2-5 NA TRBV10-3 CAISETTGPETQYF TGTGCCATCAGTGAGACGACAGGGCCGGAGACCCAGTACTTC
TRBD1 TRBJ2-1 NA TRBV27 CASSARDRGDYNEQFF TGTGCCAGCAGTGCGCGGGACAGGGGTGACTACAATGAGCAGTTCTTC
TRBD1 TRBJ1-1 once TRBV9 CASSPGQGTISNTEAFF TGTGCCAGCAGCCCCGGACAGGGCACCATTTCGAACACTGAAGCTTTCTTT
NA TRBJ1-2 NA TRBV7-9 CASSRLDKANYGYTF TGTGCCAGCAGCCGACTAGACAAAGCTAACTATGGCTACACCTTC
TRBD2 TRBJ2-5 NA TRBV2 CASRTSGAVAQYF TGTGCCAGCAGGACTAGCGGGGCCGTGGCCCAGTACTTC
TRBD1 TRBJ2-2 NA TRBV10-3 CAIRGQGKDGELFF TGTGCCATCAGGGGACAGGGGAAGGACGGGGAGCTGTTTTTT
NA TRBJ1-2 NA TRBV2 CASSPVYGYTF TGTGCCAGCAGCCCAGTATATGGCTACACCTTC
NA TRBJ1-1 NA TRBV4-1 CASSQGVGRGPHTEAFF TGCGCCAGCAGCCAAGGCGTGGGCAGGGGCCCACACACTGAAGCTTTCTTT
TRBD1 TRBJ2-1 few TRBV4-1 CASSQVGTGTYNEQFF TGCGCCAGCAGCCAAGTAGGGACAGGCACCTACAATGAGCAGTTCTTC